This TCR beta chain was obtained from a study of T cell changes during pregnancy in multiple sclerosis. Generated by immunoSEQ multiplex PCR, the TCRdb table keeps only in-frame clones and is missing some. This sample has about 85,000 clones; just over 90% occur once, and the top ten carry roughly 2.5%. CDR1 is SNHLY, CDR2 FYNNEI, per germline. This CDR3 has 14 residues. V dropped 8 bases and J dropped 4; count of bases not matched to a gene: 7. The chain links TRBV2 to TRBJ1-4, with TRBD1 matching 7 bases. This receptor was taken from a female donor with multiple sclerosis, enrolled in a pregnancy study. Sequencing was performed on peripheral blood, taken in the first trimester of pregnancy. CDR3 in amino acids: CASGGQTFNEKLFF. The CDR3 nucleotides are TGTGCCAGCGGGGGACAGACTTTTAATGAAAAACTGTTTTTT.